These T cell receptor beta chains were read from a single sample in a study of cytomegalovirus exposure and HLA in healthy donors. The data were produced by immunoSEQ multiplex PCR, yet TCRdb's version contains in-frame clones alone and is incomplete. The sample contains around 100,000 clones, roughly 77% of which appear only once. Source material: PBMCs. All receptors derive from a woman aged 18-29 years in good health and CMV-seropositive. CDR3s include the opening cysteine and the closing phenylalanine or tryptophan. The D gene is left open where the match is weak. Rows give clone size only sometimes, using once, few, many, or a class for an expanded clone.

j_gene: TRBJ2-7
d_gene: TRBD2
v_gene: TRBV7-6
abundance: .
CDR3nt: TGTGCCAGCACACAGCGGGAACGGTCCGAGCAGTACTTC
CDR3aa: CASTQRERSEQYF

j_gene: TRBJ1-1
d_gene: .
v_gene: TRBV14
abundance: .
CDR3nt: TGTGCCAGCAATTTTGGCGGGACTGAAGCTTTCTTT
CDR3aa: CASNFGGTEAFF

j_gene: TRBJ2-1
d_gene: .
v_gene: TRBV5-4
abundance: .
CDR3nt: TGTGCCAGCAGCGATTTCGGGTGGAATGAGCAGTTCTTC
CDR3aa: CASSDFGWNEQFF

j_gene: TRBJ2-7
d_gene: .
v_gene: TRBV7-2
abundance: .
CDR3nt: TGTGCCAGCAGCCCGGGGGTCCTACCCCCTTACGAGCAGTACTTC
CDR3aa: CASSPGVLPPYEQYF

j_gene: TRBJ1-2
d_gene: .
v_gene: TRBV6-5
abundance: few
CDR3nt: TGTGCCAGCAGTTACGGGCGATTTAACTATGGCTACACCTTC
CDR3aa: CASSYGRFNYGYTF

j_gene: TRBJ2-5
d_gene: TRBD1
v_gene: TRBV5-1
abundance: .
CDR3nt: TGCGCCAGCAGCTTGGCCCGGACAGGGGGCCAAGAGACCCAGTACTTC
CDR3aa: CASSLARTGGQETQYF

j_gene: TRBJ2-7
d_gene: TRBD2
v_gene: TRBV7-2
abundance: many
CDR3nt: TGTGCCAGCAGTCCTCCAGGACTAGCTGCTTCCTACGAGCAGTACTTC
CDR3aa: CASSPPGLAASYEQYF

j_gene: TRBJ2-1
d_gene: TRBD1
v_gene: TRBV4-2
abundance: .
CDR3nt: TGTGCCAGCAGCCAGGCAGGGACAGGGGCTGGGAATGAGCAGTTCTTC
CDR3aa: CASSQAGTGAGNEQFF

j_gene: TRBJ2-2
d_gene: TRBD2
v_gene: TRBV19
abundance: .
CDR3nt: TGTGCCAGTAGTATCCGCGGCGGGGGAGCGAACACCGGGGAGCTGTTTTTT
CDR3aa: CASSIRGGGANTGELFF

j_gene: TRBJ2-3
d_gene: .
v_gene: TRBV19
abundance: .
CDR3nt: TGTGCCAGTAGTCGAGGATATACGCAGTATTTT
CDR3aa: CASSRGYTQYF

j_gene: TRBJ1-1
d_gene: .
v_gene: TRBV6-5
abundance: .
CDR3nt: TGTGCCAGCAGGACACAGATGAACACTGAAGCTTTCTTT
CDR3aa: CASRTQMNTEAFF

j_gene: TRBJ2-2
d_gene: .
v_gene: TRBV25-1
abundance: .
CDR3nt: TGTGCCAGCAGTGACACAGGGACCGGGGAGCTGTTTTTT
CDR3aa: CASSDTGTGELFF

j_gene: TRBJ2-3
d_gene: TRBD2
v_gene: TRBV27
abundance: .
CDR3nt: TGTGCCAGCGGAACGGTAGCGGGAACCTTCACGCAGTATTTT
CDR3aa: CASGTVAGTFTQYF

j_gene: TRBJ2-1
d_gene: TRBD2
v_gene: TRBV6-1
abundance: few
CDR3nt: TGTGCCAGCAGTGGTCCGAGCGGGGCAAATGAGCAGTTCTTC
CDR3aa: CASSGPSGANEQFF

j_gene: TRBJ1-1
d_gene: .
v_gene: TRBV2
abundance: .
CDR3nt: TGTGCCAGCAGTGTTCGTCAGGGGAACACTGAAGCTTTCTTT
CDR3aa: CASSVRQGNTEAFF

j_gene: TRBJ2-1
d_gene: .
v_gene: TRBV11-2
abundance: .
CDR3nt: TGTGCCAGCAGCCCTAGACAGAATCCCTACAATGAGCAGTTCTTC
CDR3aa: CASSPRQNPYNEQFF

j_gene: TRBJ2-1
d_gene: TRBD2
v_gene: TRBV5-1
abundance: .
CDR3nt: TGCGCCAGCAGCTCAGGACTAGCGGGAGGGCCATACGAGCAGTTCTTC
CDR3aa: CASSSGLAGGPYEQFF

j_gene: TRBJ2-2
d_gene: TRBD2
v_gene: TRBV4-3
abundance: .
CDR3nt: TGCGCCAGCAGCCCCAGACTAGCGGGAGGGGGGGCCGGGGAGCTGTTTTTT
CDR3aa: CASSPRLAGGGAGELFF

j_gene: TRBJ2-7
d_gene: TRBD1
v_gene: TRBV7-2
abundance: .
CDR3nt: TGTGCCAGCAGCTTTGGACAGGCCTCCTACGAGCAGTACTTC
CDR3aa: CASSFGQASYEQYF

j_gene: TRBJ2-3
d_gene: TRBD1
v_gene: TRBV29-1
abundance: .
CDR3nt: TGCAGCGTTGAACTCCCTAAGGGGGCCACAGATACGCAGTATTTT
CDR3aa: CSVELPKGATDTQYF

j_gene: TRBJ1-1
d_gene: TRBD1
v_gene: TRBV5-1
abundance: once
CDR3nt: TGCGCCAGCAGCTCAGGGGGAACTGAAGCTTTCTTT
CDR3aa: CASSSGGTEAFF

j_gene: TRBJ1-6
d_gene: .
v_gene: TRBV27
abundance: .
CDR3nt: TGTGCCAGCAGTTCGCAACAGGGACCAATTTCACCCCTCCACTTT
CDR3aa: CASSSQQGPISPLHF

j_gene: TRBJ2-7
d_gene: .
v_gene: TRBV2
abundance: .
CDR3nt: TGTGCCAGCAGTGAAGCCTCGGGACTGCCCTTTGAGCAGTACTTC
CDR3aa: CASSEASGLPFEQYF

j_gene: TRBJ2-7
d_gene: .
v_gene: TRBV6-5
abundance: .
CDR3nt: TGTGCCAGCAGTGCTACGGAGGGGCCCTACGAGCAGTACTTC
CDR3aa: CASSATEGPYEQYF

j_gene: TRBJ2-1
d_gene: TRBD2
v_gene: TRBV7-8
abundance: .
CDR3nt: TGTGCCAGCAGCTTAGGGACTAGCGGGAGACTGGATGAGCAGTTCTTC
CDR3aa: CASSLGTSGRLDEQFF

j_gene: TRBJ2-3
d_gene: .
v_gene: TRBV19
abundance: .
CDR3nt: TGTGCCAGTAGTTTCGCAGATACGCAGTATTTT
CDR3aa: CASSFADTQYF

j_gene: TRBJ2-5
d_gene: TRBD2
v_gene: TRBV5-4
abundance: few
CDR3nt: TGTGCCAGCAGCTGGGGTAGCGGGGGGGCCCGGGAGACCCAGTACTTC
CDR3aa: CASSWGSGGARETQYF

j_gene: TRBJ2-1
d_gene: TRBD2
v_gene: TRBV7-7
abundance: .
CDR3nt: TGTGCTAGCAGTCCCACTAGCGGCACCTACAATGAGCAGTTCTTC
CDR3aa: CASSPTSGTYNEQFF

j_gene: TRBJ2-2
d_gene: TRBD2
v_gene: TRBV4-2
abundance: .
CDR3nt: TGTGCCAGCAGCCAAGTTCGGGTCGGGAGGGGCGGGGAGCTGTTTTTT
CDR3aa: CASSQVRVGRGGELFF

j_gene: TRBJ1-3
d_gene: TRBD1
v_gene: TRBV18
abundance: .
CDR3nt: TGTGCCAGCTCACCAAGGACAGGGTCGGGAAACACCATATATTTT
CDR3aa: CASSPRTGSGNTIYF

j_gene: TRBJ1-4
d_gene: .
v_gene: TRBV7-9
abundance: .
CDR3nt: TGTGCCAGCAGCCCCAGGGGCAGGGTGGGGGAAAAACTGTTTTTT
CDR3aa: CASSPRGRVGEKLFF

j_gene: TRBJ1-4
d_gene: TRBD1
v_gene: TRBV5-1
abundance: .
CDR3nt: TGCGCCAGCAGTAAAGGGGGACAGGGCCTTTCAACTAATGAAAAACTGTTTTTT
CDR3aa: CASSKGGQGLSTNEKLFF

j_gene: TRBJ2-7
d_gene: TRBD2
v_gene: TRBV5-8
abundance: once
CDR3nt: TGTGCCAGCAGCTTGGACGGTCTAGCGGGGATACCGAATGTTTACGAGCAGTACTTC
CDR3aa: CASSLDGLAGIPNVYEQYF

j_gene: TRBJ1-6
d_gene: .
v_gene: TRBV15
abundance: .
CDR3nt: TGTGCCACCAGCGCGGGAACCTATAATTCACCCCTCCACTTT
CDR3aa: CATSAGTYNSPLHF

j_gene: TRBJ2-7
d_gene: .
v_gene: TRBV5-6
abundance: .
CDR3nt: TGTGCCAGCAGCTTACAGCTCTCCTACGAGCAGTACTTC
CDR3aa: CASSLQLSYEQYF

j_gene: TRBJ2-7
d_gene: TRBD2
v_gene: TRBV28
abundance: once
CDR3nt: TGTGCCAGCAGTTTTCGGGCTAGCGGGGTCTACGAGCAGTACTTC
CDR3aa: CASSFRASGVYEQYF

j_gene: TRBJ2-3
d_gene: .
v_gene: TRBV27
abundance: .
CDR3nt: TGTGCCAGCCGAAATTTGAGGAGGACGCAGTATTTT
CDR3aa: CASRNLRRTQYF

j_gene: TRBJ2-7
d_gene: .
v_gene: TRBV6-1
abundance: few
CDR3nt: TGTGCCAGCAGTGTCCAGGGGTTCGACGAGCAGTACTTC
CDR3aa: CASSVQGFDEQYF

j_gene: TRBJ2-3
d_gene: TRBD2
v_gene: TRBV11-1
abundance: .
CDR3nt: TGTGCCAGCAGCTTATACGCGGGGGGGGTGGATACGCAGTATTTT
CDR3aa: CASSLYAGGVDTQYF

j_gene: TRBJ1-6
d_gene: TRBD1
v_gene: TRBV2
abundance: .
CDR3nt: TGTGCCAGCAGTGAAGGGACAGGGGCGAATTCACCCCTCCACTTT
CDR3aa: CASSEGTGANSPLHF

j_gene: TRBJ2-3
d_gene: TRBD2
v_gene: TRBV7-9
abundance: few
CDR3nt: TGTGCCAGCAGCTTAGGGGGGGGTACGCAGTATTTT
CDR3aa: CASSLGGGTQYF

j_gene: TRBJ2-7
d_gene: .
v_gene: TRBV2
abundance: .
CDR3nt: TGTGCCAGCAGGCCCGGGGTCGACGAGCAGTACTTC
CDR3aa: CASRPGVDEQYF

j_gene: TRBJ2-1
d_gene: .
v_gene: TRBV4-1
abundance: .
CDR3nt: TGCGCCAGCAGCCAAAACTACGGAATCTACAATGAGCAGTTCTTC
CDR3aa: CASSQNYGIYNEQFF

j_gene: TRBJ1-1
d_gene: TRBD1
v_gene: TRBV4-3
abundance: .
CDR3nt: TGCGCCAGCAGACTACAGGGGGCGAACACTGAAGCTTTCTTT
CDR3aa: CASRLQGANTEAFF

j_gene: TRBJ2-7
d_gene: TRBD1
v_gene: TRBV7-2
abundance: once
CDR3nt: TGTGCCAGCAGCTTAGGGGCGCAGGGGGTAACGTGGGGCTCCTACGAGCAGTACTTC
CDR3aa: CASSLGAQGVTWGSYEQYF

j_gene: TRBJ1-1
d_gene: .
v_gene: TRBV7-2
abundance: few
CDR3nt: TGTGCCAGCAGCTTAGACAGCAGGTTCACTGAAGCTTTCTTT
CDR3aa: CASSLDSRFTEAFF

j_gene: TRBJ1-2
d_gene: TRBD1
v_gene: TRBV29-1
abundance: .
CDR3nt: TGCAGCGTTGAACCCCGGACAGGGTATGGCTACACCTTC
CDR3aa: CSVEPRTGYGYTF

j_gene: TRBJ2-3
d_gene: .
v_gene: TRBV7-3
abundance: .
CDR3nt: TGTGCCAGCAGCCGTACGGGAGATACGCAGTATTTT
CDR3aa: CASSRTGDTQYF

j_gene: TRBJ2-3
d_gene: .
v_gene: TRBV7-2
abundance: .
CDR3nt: TGTGCCAGCAGCTTAGCGGCTTATGCAGATACGCAGTATTTT
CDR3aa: CASSLAAYADTQYF

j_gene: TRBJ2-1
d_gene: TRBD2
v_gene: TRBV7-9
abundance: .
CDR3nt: TGTGCCAGCAGCAAATCCGGGAGGCCCTATGAGCAGTTCTTC
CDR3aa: CASSKSGRPYEQFF

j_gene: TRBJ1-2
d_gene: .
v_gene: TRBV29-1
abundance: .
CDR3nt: TGCAGCGTTGAAGCACAGGGTTCGGGAGGCTACACCTTC
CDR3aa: CSVEAQGSGGYTF

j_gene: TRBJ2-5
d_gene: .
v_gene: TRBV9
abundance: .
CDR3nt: TGTGCCAGCAGCGTATTCAGACAAGAGACCCAGTACTTC
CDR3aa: CASSVFRQETQYF

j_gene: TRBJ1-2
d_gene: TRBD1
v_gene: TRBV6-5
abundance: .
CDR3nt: TGTGCCAGCAGCCGACAGGGGGGGGACTATGGCTACACCTTC
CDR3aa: CASSRQGGDYGYTF